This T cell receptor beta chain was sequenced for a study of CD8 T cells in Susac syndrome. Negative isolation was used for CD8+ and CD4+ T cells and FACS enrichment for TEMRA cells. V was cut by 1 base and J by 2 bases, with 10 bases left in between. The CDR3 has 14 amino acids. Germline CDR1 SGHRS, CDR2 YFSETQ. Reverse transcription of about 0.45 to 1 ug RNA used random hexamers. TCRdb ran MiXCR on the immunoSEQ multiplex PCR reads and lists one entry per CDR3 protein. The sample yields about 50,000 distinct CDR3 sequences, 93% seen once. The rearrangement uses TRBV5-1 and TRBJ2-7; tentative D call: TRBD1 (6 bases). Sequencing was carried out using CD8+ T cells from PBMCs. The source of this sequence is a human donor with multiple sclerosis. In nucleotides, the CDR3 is TGCGCCAGCAGCTTGTATACAGGGCCCTACGAGCAGTACTTC. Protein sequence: CASSLYTGPYEQYF.